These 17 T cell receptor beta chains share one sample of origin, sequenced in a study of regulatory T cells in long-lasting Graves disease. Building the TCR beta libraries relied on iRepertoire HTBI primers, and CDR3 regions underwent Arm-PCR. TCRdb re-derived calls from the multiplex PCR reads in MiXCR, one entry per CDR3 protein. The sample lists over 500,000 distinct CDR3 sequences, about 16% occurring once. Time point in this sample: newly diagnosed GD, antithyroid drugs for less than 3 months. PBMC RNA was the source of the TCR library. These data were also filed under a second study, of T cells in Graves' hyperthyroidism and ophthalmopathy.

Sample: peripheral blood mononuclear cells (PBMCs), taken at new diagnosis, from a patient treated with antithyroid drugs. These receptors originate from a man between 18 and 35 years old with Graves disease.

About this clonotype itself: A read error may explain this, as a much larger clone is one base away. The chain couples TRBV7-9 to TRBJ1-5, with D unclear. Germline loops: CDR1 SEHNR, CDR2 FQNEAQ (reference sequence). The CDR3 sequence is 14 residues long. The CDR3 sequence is CASGFPRSNQPQHF. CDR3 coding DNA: TGTGCCAGCGGCTTCCCACGGAGCAATCAGCCCCAGCATTTT.

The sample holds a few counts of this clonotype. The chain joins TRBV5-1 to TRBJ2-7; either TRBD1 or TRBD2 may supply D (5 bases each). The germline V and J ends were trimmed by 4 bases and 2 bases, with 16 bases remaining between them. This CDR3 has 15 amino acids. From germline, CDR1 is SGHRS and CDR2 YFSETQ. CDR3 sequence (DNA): TGCGCCAGCAGCCCGGGGCCCTCCTACCCCTACGAGCAGTACTTC. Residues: CASSPGPSYPYEQYF.

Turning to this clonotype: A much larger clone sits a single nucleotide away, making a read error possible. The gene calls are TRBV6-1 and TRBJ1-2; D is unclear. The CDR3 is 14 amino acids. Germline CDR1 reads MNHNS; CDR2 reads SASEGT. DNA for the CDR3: TGTACCAGCATTAGAAAGCGACCAGAGGATGGCTACACCTTC. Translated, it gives CTSIRKRPEDGYTF.

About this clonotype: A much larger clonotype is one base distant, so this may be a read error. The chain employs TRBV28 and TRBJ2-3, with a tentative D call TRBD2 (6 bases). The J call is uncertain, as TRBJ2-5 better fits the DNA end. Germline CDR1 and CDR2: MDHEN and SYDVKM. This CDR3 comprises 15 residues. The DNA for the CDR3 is TGTGCCAGCAGTTCCCCCTTCCTGGGCGGGACGCCCCAGTACTTC. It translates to CASSSPFLGGTPQYF.

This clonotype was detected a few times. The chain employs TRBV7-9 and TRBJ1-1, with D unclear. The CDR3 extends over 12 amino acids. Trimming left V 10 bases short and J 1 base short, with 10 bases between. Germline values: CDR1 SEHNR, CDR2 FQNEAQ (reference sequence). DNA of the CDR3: TGTGCCACCAAAGGTCCGAACACTGAAGCTTTCTTT. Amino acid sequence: CATKGPNTEAFF.

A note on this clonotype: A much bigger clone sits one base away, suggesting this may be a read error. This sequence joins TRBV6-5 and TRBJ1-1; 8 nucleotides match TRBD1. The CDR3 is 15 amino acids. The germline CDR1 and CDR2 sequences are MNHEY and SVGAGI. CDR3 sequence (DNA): TGTGCCAGCAGTTACGGGACAGGACCGAACATTGAAGCTTTCTTT. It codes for CASSYGTGPNIEAFF.

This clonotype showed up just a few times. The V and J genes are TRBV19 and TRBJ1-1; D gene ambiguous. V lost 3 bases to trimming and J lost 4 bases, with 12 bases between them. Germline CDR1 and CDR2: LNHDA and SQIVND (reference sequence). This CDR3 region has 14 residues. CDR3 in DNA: TGTGCCAGTAGTATGGGCGGTTACCGCACTGAAGCTTTCTTT. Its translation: CASSMGGYRTEAFF. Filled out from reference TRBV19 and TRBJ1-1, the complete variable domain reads DGGITQSPKYLFRKEGQNVTLSCEQNLNHDAMYWYRQDPGQGLRLIYYSQIVNDFQKGDIAEGYSVSREKKESFPLTVTSAQKNPTAFYLCASSMGGYRTEAFFGQGTRLTVV.

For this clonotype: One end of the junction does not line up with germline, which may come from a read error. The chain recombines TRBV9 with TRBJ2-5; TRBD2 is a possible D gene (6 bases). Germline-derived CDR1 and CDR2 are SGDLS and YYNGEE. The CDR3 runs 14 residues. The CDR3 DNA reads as TGTGCCAGCAGCGTAGGGCTGAGGAGGGAGACCCAGTGCTTC. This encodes CASSVGLRRETQCF.

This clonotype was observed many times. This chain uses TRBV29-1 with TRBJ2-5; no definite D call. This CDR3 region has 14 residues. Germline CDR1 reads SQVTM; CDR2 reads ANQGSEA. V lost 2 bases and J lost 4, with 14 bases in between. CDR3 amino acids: CSVESATPGETQYF. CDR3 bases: TGCAGCGTTGAATCGGCGACCCCGGGAGAGACCCAGTACTTC.

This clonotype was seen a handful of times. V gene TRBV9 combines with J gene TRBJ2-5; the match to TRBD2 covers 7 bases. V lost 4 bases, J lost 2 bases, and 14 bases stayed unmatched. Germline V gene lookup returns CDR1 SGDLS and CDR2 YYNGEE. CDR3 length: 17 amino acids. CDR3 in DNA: TGTGCCAGCAGCCCTTCGGGGCTAGCGGAGTTACAAGAGACCCAGTACTTC. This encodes CASSPSGLAELQETQYF.

CDR3 in DNA: TGCAGCGTAGGCGGGGCAGTCACCGAAAAACTGTTTTTT. Translated, it gives CSVGGAVTEKLFF. The chain recombines TRBV29-1 with TRBJ1-4; weak D call: TRBD1 (5 bases). CDR3 length equals 13 residues. CDR1 and CDR2 (germline): SQVTM, ANQGSEA. Trimming left V 6 bases short and J 8 bases short, with 16 bases between. Full variable domain (missing parts from reference TRBV29-1 and TRBJ1-4): SAVISQKPSRDICQRGTSLTIQCQVDSQVTMMFWYRQQPGQSLTLIATANQGSEATYESGFVIDKFPISRPNLTFSTLTVSNMSPEDSSIYLCSVGGAVTEKLFFGSGTQLSVL.

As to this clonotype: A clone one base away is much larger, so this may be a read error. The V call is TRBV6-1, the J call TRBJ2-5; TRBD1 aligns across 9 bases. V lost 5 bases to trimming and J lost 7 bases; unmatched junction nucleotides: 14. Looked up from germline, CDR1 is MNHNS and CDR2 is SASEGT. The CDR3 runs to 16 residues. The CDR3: CASSPHNDRGSGTQYF. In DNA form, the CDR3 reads TGTGCCAGCAGTCCACACAACGACAGGGGGAGTGGGACCCAGTACTTC.

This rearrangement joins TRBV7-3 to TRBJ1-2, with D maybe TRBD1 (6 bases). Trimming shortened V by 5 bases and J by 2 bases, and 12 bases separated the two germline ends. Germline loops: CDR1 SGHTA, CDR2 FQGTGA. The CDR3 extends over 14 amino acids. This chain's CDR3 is CASSPAGGNYGYTF. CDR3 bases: TGTGCCAGCAGCCCGGCGGGGGGCAACTATGGCTACACCTTC.

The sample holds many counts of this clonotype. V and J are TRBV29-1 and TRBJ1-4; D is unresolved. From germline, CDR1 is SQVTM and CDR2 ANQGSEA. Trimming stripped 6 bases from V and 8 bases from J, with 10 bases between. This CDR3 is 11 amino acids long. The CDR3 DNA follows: TGCAGCGTCGCAAACGGGGAAAAACTGTTTTTT. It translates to CSVANGEKLFF.

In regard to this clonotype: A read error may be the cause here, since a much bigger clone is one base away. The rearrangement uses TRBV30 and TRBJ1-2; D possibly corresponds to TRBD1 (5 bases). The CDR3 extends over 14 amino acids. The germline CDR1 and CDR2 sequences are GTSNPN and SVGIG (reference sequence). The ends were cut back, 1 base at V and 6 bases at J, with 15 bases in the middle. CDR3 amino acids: CAWSGTGRIHGYTF. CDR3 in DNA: TGTGCCTGGAGTGGCACGGGACGGATCCATGGCTACACCTTC.

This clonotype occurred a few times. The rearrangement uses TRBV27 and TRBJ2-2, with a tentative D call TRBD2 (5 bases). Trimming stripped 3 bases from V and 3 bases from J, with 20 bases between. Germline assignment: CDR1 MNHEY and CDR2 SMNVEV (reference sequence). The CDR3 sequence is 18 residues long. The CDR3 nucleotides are TGTGCCAGCAGTTTCCCCCCCGCTTACGGGCGGGACACCGGGGAGCTGTTTTTT. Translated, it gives CASSFPPAYGRDTGELFF.

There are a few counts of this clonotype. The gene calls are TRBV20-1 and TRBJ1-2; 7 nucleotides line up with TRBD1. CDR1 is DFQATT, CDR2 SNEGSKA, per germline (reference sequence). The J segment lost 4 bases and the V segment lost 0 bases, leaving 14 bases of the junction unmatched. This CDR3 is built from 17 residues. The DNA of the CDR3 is TGCAGTGCTAGAGAACACCATTCAATCGGGACAGCCTATGGCTACACCTTC. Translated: CSAREHHSIGTAYGYTF.